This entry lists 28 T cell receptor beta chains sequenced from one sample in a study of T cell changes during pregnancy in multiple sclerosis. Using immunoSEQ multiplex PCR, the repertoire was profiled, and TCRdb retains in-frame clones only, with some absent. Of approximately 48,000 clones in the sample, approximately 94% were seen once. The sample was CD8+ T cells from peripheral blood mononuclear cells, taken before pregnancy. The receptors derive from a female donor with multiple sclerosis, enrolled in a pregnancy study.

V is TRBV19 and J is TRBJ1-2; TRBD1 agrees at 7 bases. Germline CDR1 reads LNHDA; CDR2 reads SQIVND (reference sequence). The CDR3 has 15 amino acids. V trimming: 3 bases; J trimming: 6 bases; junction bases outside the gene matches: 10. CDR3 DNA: TGTGCCAGTAGTATTATAACAGGGGAGAGCCATGGCTACACCTTC. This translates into CASSIITGESHGYTF. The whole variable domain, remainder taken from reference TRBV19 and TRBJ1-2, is DGGITQSPKYLFRKEGQNVTLSCEQNLNHDAMYWYRQDPGQGLRLIYYSQIVNDFQKGDIAEGYSVSREKKESFPLTVTSAQKNPTAFYLCASSIITGESHGYTFGSGTRLTVV.

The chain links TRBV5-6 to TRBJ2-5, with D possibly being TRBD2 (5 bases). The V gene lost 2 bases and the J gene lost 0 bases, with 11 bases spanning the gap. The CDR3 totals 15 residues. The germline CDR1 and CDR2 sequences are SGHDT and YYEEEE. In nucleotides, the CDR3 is TGTGCCAGCAGCTTCCTGACGGACTACCAAGAGACCCAGTACTTC. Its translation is CASSFLTDYQETQYF. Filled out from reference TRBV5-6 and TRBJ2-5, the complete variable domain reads DAGVTQSPTHLIKTRGQQVTLRCSPKSGHDTVSWYQQALGQGPQFIFQYYEEEERQRGNFPDRFSGHQFPNYSSELNVNALLLGDSALYLCASSFLTDYQETQYFGPGTRLLVL.

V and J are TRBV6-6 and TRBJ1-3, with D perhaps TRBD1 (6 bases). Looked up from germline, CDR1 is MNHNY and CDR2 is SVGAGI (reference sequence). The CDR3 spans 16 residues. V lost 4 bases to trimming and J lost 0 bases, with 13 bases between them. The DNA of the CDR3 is TGTGCCAGCAGTTCCGGGGGGCCGAGCTCTGGAAACACCATATATTTT. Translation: CASSSGGPSSGNTIYF.

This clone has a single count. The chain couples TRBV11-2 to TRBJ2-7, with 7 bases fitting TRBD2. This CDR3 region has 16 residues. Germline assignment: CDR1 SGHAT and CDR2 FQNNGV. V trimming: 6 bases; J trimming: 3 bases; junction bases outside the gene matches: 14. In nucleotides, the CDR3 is TGTGCCAGCAGACCTAACACAGGACTAGGGAACTACGAGCAGTACTTC. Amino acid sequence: CASRPNTGLGNYEQYF. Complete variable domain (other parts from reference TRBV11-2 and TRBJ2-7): EAGVAQSPRYKIIEKRQSVAFWCNPISGHATLYWYQQILGQGPKLLIQFQNNGVVDDSQLPKDRFSAERLKGVDSTLKIQPAKLEDSAVYLCASRPNTGLGNYEQYFGPGTRLTVT.

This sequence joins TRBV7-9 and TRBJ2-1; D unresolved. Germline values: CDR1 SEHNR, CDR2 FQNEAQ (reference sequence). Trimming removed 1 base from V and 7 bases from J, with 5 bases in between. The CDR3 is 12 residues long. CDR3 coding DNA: TGTGCCAGCAGCTTAGATCAAAATGAGCAGTTCTTC. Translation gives CASSLDQNEQFF.

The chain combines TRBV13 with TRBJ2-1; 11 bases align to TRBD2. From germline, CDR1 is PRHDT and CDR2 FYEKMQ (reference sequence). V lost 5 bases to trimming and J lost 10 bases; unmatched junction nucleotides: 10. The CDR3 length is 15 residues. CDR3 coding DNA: TGTGCCAGCAGCCCTCTGGCTAGCGGGAGGTGGGAGCAGTTCTTC. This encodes CASSPLASGRWEQFF. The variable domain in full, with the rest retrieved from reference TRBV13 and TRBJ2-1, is AAGVIQSPRHLIKEKRETATLKCYPIPRHDTVYWYQQGPGQDPQFLISFYEKMQSDKGSIPDRFSAQQFSDYHSELNMSSLELGDSALYFCASSPLASGRWEQFFGPGTRLTVL.

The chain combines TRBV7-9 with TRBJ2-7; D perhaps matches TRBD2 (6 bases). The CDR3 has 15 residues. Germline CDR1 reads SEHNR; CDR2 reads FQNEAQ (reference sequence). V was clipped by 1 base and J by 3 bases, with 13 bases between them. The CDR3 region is CASSLDTGRYYEQYF. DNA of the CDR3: TGTGCCAGCAGCTTAGATACGGGGAGGTACTACGAGCAGTACTTC.

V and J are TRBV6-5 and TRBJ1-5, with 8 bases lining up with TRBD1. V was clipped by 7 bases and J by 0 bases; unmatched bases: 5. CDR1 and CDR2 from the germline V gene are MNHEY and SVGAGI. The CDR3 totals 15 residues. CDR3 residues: CASKGTGYSNQPQHF. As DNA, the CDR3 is TGTGCCAGCAAAGGGACAGGTTATAGCAATCAGCCCCAGCATTTT.

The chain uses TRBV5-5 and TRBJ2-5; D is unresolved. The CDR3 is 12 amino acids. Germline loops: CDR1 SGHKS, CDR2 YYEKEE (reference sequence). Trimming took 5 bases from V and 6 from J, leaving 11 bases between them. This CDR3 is CASRSTPKTQYF. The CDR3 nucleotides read TGTGCCAGCAGGTCCACCCCTAAGACCCAGTACTTC.

For the CDR3, the DNA is TGTGCCAGCAGTTCCGCGGACAGGGCGGATGGCTACACCTTC. This codes for CASSSADRADGYTF. The rearrangement links TRBV27 to TRBJ1-2, with 8 bases fitting TRBD1. Germline CDR1 MNHEY, CDR2 SMNVEV (reference sequence). V was clipped by 4 bases and J by 6 bases; unmatched bases: 7. This CDR3 has 14 amino acids.

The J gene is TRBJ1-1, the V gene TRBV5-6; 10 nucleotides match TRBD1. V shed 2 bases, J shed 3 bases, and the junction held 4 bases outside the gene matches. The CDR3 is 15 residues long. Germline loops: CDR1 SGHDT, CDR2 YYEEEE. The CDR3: CASSFLGQGDTEAFF. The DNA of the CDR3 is TGTGCCAGCAGCTTCCTAGGACAGGGGGACACTGAAGCTTTCTTT.

CDR3 protein: CASSLGRDTDTQYF. The DNA for the CDR3 is TGTGCCAGCAGCTTAGGGCGGGACACAGATACGCAGTATTTT. The V gene is TRBV13, the J gene TRBJ2-3, with D perhaps TRBD2 (6 bases). Trimming took 0 bases from V and 2 from J, leaving 6 bases between them. Germline CDR1 reads PRHDT; CDR2 reads FYEKMQ (reference sequence). The CDR3 covers 14 residues.

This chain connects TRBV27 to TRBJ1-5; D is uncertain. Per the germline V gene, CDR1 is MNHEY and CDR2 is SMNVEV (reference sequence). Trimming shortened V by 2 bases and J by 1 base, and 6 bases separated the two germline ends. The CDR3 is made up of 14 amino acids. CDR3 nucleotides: TGTGCCAGCAGTTTAAGCAGGAGCAATCAGCCCCAGCATTTT. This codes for CASSLSRSNQPQHF.

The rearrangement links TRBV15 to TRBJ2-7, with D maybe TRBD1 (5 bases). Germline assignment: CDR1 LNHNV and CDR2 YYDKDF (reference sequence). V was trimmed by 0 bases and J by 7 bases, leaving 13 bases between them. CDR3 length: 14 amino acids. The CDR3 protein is CATSRDRGDSEQYF. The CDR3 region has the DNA TGTGCCACCAGCAGAGATAGAGGAGACAGTGAGCAGTACTTC.

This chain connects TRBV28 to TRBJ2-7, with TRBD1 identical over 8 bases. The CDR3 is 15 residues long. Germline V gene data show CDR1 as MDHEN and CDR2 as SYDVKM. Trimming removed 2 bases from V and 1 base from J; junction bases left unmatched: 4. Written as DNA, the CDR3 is TGTGCCAGCAGTTTAGGACAGGGCCCTTCCTACGAGCAGTACTTC. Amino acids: CASSLGQGPSYEQYF.

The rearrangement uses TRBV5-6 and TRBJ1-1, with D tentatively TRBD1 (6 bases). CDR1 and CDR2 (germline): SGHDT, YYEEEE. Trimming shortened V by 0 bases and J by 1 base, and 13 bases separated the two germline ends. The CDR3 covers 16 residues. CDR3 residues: CASSLVPGAPNTEAFF. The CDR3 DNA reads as TGTGCCAGCAGCTTGGTCCCAGGGGCCCCGAACACTGAAGCTTTCTTT.

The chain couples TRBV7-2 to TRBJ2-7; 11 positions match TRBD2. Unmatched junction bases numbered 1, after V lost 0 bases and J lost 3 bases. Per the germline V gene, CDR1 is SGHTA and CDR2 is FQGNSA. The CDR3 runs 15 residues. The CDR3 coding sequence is TGTGCCAGCAGCTTAGCGGGGACTAGCGGCTACGAGCAGTACTTC. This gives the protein CASSLAGTSGYEQYF.

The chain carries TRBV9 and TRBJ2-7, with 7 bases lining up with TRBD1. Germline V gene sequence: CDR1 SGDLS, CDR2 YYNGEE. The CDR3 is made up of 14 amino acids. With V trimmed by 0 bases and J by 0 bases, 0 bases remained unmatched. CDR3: CASSVDRGSYEQYF. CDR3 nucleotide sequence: TGTGCCAGCAGCGTAGACAGGGGCTCCTACGAGCAGTACTTC.

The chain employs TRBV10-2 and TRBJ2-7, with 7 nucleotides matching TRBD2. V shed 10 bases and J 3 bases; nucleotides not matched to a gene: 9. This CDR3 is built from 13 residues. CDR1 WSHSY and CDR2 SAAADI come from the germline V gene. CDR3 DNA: TGCGCCACTTTGGCTAGCGGTTTCTACGAGCAGTACTTC. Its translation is CATLASGFYEQYF.

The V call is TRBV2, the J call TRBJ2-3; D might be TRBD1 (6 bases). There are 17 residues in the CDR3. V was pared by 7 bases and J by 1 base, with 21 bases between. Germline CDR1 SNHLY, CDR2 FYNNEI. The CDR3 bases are TGTGCCAGCACCCCAACTAGGGGGAGAGGGGGCACAGATACGCAGTATTTT. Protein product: CASTPTRGRGGTDTQYF.

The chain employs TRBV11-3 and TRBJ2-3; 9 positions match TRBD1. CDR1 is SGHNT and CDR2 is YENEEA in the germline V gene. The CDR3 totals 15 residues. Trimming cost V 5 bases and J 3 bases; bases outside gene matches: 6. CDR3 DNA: TGTGCCAGCAGCATAGGACAGGGGAGGACAGATACGCAGTATTTT. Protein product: CASSIGQGRTDTQYF.

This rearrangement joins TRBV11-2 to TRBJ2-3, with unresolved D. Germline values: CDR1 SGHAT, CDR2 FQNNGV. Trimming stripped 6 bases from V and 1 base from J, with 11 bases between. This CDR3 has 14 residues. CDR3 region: CASRAVVGTDTQYF. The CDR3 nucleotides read TGTGCCAGCAGGGCGGTAGTAGGCACAGATACGCAGTATTTT.

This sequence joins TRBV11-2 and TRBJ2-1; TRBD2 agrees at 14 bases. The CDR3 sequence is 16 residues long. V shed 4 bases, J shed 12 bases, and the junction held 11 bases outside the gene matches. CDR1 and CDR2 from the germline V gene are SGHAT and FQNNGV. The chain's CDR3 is CASSSFTGLAGVRQFF. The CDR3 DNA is TGTGCCAGCAGCTCCTTCACGGGACTAGCGGGAGTGCGGCAGTTCTTC.

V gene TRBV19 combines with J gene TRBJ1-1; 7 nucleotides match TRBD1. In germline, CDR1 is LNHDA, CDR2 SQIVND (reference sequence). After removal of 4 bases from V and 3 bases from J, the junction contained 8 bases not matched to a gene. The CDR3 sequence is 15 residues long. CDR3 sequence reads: CASSTPATGHTEAFF. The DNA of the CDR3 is TGTGCCAGTAGTACCCCTGCGACAGGGCACACTGAAGCTTTCTTT.

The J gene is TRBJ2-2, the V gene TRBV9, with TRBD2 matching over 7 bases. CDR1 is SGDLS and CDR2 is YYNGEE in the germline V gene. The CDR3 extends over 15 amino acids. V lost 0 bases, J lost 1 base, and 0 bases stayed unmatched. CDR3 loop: CASSVGGGNTGELFF. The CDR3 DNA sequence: TGTGCCAGCAGCGTAGGGGGGGGGAACACCGGGGAGCTGTTTTTT.

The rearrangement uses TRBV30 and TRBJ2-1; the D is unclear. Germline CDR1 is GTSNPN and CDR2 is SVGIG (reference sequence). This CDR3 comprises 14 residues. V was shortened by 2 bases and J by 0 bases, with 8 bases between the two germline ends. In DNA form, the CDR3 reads TGTGCCTGGAGTTGGGCGACCTCCTACAATGAGCAGTTCTTC. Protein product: CAWSWATSYNEQFF.

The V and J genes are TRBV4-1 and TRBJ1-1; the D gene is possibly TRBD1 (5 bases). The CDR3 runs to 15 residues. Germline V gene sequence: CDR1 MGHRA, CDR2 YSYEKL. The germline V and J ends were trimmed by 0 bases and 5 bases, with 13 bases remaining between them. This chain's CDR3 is CASSQDGGGGTEAFF. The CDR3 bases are TGCGCCAGCAGCCAAGATGGGGGGGGAGGGACTGAAGCTTTCTTT.

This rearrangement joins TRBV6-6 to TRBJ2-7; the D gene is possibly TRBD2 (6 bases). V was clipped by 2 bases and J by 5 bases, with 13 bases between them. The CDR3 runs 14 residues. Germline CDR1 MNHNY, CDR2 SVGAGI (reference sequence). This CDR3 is CASSYHLASHEQYF. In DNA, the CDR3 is TGTGCCAGCAGTTACCACCTAGCGAGCCACGAGCAGTACTTC.